This T cell receptor (beta chain) was recovered during a study of T cell responses to AZD1222 COVID-19 vaccine. The CDR3 runs 15 residues. Per the germline V gene, CDR1 is GTSNPN and CDR2 is SVGIG (reference sequence). The V gene end was trimmed by 3 bases and the J gene end by 4 bases; junction bases not matched to a gene: 12. The method was immunoSEQ multiplex PCR; TCRdb's version includes in-frame clones alone and lacks a portion of them. The sample contains about 35,000 clones, approximately 84% of which appear only once. The rearrangement links TRBV30 to TRBJ2-7; 7 bases line up with TRBD2. This TCR came from an adult who received the AZD1222 COVID-19 vaccine. This material consisted of peripheral blood, taken 28 days after the second AZD1222 dose. The CDR3 region has the DNA TGTGCCTGGAGAGGCGGTACCGGGAGGATGTACGAGCAGTACTTC. Its translation is CAWRGGTGRMYEQYF.